This TCR beta chain derives from a study of CD8 T cells in ankylosing spondylitis. In this sample, this clonotype turned up a few times. Antigen specificity is unknown. This CDR3 region has 16 residues. Trimming removed 5 bases from V and 2 bases from J, with 17 bases in between. Findings and limits, study-wide: Made up of 7 to 9 highly homologous variants, a TCR beta motif appeared characteristic of ankylosing spondylitis blood. Matched ankylosing spondylitis synovial fluid reportedly contained a significantly enriched population of disease-linked clones.

Via MiXCR, TCRdb re-called the 5' RACE reads, giving one row per CDR3 protein. This sample has about 270,000 distinct CDR3 sequences, with roughly 32% found just once. V gene TRBV12-3 or TRBV12-4 combines with J gene TRBJ2-3; D could derive from TRBD1 or TRBD2 (5 bases each). This TCR was recovered from a male donor with ankylosing spondylitis or in good health (not recorded which). The sequenced material came from blood, either unsorted or a sorted T cell fraction (not recorded which). The CDR3 DNA sequence: TGTGCCAGCAGTACCTATCGGGACCAAGACACAGATACGCAGTATTTT. It yields the protein CASSTYRDQDTDTQYF.